This T cell receptor beta chain was sequenced during a study of graft-versus-host responses after intestinal transplantation. Study-wide findings and caveats: Within allografts, high graft-versus-host to host-versus-graft clonal ratios were seen among patients with graft-donor T cell macrochimerism. Declining HvG levels early post-transplant were linked to peak circulating GvH clone levels.

Libraries were prepared by immunoSEQ multiplex PCR; TCRdb keeps only in-frame clonotypes and omits some of them. The data show some 40,000 clones, with approximately 90% seen just once and roughly 18% held by the top ten. Note on this clone: Its target is unknown.

The V end was cut by 2 bases, the J end by 2 bases, with 9 bases between. The CDR3 spans 14 residues. Germline lookup yields CDR1 SNHLY and CDR2 FYNNEI. Lamina propria and intraepithelial lymphocytes were released by processing graft tissue. Specimen: ileum tissue, collected roughly 200 days after intestinal transplant. The chain joins TRBV2 to TRBJ1-2; a weak D match, TRBD1 (5 bases). This sequence was found in a human patient who received an intestinal transplant, so some T cells may come from the graft donor. CDR3 loop: CASSELNRNYGYTF. DNA of the CDR3: TGTGCCAGCAGTGAACTGAACAGGAACTATGGCTACACCTTC.